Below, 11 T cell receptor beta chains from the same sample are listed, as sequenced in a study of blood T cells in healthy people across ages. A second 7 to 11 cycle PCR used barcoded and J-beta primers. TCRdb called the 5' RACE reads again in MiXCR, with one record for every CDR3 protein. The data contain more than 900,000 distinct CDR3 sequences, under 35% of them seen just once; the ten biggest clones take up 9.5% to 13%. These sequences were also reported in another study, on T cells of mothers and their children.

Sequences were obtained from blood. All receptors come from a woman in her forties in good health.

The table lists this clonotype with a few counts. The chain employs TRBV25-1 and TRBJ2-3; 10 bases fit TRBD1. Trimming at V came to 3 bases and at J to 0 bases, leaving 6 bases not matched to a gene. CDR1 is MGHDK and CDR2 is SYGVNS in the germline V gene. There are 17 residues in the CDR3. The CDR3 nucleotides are TGTGCCAGCAGTGAGGCCGGGACAGGGGTTAGCACAGATACGCAGTATTTT. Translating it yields CASSEAGTGVSTDTQYF. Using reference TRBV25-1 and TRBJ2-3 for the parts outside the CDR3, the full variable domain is EADIYQTPRYLVIGTGKKITLECSQTMGHDKMYWYQQDPGMELHLIHYSYGVNSTEKGDLSSESTVSRIRTEHFPLTLESARPSHTSQYLCASSEAGTGVSTDTQYFGPGTRLTVL.

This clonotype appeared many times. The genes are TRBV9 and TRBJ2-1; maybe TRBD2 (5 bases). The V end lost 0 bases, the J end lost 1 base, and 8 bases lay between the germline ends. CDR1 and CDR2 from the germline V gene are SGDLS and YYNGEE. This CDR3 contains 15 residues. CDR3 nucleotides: TGTGCCAGCAGCGTAGGAAGAGGGTCCTACAATGAGCAGTTCTTC. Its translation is CASSVGRGSYNEQFF.

CDR3 nucleotide sequence: TGTGCCATCAAGCCAGGGACCAACACCGGGGAGCTGTTTTTT. Protein: CAIKPGTNTGELFF. V gene TRBV10-3 combines with J gene TRBJ2-2; D possibly matches TRBD1 or TRBD2 (5 bases each). This CDR3 contains 14 residues. Germline V gene sequence: CDR1 ENHRY, CDR2 SYGVKD. V dropped 7 bases and J dropped 2 bases, with 11 bases sitting between them.

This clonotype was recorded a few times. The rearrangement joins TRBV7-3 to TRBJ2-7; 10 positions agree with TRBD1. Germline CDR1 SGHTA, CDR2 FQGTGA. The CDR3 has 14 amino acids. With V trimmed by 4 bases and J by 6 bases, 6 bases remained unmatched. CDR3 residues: CASSWEGQGSEQYF. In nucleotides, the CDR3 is TGTGCCAGCAGCTGGGAGGGACAGGGGTCCGAGCAGTACTTC.

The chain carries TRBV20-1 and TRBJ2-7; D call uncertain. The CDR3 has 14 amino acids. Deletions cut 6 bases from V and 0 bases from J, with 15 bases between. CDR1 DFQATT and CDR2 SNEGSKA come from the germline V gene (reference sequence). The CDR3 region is CSATPERASYEQYF. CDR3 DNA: TGCAGTGCCACACCGGAACGGGCCTCCTACGAGCAGTACTTC.

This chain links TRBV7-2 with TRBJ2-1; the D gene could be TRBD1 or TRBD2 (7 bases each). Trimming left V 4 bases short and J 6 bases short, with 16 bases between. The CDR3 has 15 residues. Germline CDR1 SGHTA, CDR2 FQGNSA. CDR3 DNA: TGTGCCAGCAGCTCCCGAGCAGGGGGGGGCAATGAGCAGTTCTTC. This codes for CASSSRAGGGNEQFF. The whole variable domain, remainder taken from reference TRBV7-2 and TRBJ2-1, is GAGVSQSPSNKVTEKGKDVELRCDPISGHTALYWYRQSLGQGLEFLIYFQGNSAPDKSGLPSDRFSAERTGGSVSTLTIQRTQQEDSAVYLCASSSRAGGGNEQFFGPGTRLTVL.

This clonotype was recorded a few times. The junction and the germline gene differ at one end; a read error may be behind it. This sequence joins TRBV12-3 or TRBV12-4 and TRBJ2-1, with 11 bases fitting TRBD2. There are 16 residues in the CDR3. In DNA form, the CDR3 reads TGTGCCAGCAGTCAGACTAGCGGGGTGTCCTGCAATGAGCAGTTCTTC. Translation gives CASSQTSGVSCNEQFF.

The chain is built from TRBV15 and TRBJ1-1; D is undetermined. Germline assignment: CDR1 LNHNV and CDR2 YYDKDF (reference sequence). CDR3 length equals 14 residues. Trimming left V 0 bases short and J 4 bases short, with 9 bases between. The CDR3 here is CATSRDQVATEAFF. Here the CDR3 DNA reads TGTGCCACCAGCAGAGATCAGGTTGCCACTGAAGCTTTCTTT.

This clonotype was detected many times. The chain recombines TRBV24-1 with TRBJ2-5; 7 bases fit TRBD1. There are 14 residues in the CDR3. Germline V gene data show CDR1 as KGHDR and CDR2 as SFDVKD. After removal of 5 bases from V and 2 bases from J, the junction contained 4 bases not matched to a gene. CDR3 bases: TGTGCCACCAGTGTACAGGGGACGCAAGAGACCCAGTACTTC. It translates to CATSVQGTQETQYF.

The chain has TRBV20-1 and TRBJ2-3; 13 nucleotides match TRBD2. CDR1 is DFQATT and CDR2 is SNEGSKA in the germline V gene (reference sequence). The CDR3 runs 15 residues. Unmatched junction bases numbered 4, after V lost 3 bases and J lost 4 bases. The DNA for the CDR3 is TGCAGTGCTAGGCGGACTAGCGGGAGTCCAGATACGCAGTATTTT. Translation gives CSARRTSGSPDTQYF.

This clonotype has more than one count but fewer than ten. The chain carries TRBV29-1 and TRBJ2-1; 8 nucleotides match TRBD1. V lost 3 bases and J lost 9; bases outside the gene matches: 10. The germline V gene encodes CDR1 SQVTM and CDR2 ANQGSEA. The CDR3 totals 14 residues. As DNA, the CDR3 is TGCAGCGTTGAGATGGGGACAGGTATGCCTGAGCAGTTCTTC. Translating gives CSVEMGTGMPEQFF.